This TCR beta chain stems from a study of blood T cell repertoires in COVID-19 (TCRdb year 2020). Context from the whole study: The collaborator samples originated in the United States, Italy and Spain and spanned the acute and convalescent phases of COVID-19. The prospective study material was composed of cDNA or gDNA derived from T cells, B-cell-depleted T cells, or PBMCs. Subjects who had been exposed to COVID-19, were actively infected with it, or had recovered from it provided the deeply sampled blood TCRbeta repertoires that made up the dataset. A freely available public database, intended as a resource for researchers studying the immune response to SARS-CoV-2, is where the repertoires were released. The samples were drawn from the first 160 participants of the ongoing ImmuneRACE study and from 950 to 1,500 subjects provided by 6 global collaborators. Nearly every sample came with metadata listing a de-identified subject ID, COVID-19 status, age in years and sex. Where available, HLA class I and class II types were taken from metadata supplied by the sample provider and were not determined by assay-based typing.

TCRbeta CDR3 regions were amplified from genomic DNA using the immunoSEQ Assay, a bias-controlled multiplex PCR. As for the authors' bioinformatics: Within the assay, amplification of reference gene primers was used to estimate how many nucleated cells each sample contained. To quantify the absolute abundance of each unique TCRbeta CDR3 rearrangement, sequence reads were collapsed and filtered. For each sample, productive Simpson clonality was calculated as the square root of Simpson's diversity index across productive rearrangements. TCRdb holds this immuneACCESS table with in-frame rearrangements only. Some clones are missing; in checked studies, unresolved V genes explain under half, and the rest has no known cause. V and J calls and clone size are as listed in that table; D and trimming were resolved from the DNA. The sample yields 200,000 to 250,000 clones; about 86% were counted once. Jointly, the top ten make up less than 4% of the sample.

A remark on this clone: The antigen this receptor binds is unknown. Per-base qualities were not stored, and no clone one base away is much larger.

General findings and caveats noted by the study authors: Clinical and demographic metadata were provided uncurated, with the amount varying by source and participant.

A second Seattle source provided samples from volunteer blood donors who had recovered from COVID-19. The collaborating institutions used their own protocols to collect whole blood in K2EDTA tubes. For TCRbeta analysis, collaborators shipped samples as frozen whole blood, isolated PBMCs, or DNA extracted from either of those sample types. The CDR3 numbers 17 residues from cysteine through phenylalanine. Only CDR3 DNA is held: 51 bases, read in frame from base 1. The germline V gene sets CDR1 to SGHTA and CDR2 to FQGNSA. Trimming removed 3 bases from V and 4 bases from J, leaving 18 bases between the germline ends.

The TCR comes from a woman in her thirties who had recovered from COVID-19. The chain employs TRBV7-2 and TRBJ2-2, with TRBD1 as a weak D call on 7 bases. Material: peripheral blood. The CDR3 loop reads CASSFFLRGAGTGELFF. The nucleotides read TGTGCCAGCAGCTTTTTCCTCAGGGGGGCGGGCACCGGGGAGCTGTTTTTT.